Presented here are 11 T cell receptor beta chains from one specimen sequenced in a study of cytomegalovirus exposure and HLA in healthy donors. The PCR had 60 Vbeta and 13 Jbeta primers. Libraries were prepared by immunoSEQ multiplex PCR; TCRdb keeps only in-frame clonotypes and omits some of them. The sample consists of roughly 190,000 clones, less than 85% of them appearing once. Input material: PBMCs. These receptors were collected from a girl aged 5-17 years in good health and CMV-seropositive.

This chain connects TRBV27 to TRBJ2-2, with D perhaps TRBD2 (5 bases). The CDR3 has 14 residues. CDR1 MNHEY and CDR2 SMNVEV come from the germline V gene (reference sequence). Trimming cost V 3 bases and J 2 bases, with 7 bases left between them. The CDR3 DNA reads TGTGCCAGCAGTTTCGGGGTCAACACCGGGGAGCTGTTTTTT. This sequence encodes CASSFGVNTGELFF.

The chain links TRBV11-2 to TRBJ2-3; possible D gene TRBD2, 5 bases. The germline CDR1 and CDR2 sequences are SGHAT and FQNNGV. CDR3 length: 18 amino acids. Trimming took 5 bases from V and 5 from J, leaving 26 bases between them. This CDR3 reads CASSPGVAVGSARDTQYF. The CDR3 nucleotides are TGTGCCAGCAGCCCCGGGGTGGCGGTGGGGTCTGCGAGAGATACGCAGTATTTT. Combining the CDR3 with reference TRBV11-2 and TRBJ2-3 gives the whole variable domain EAGVAQSPRYKIIEKRQSVAFWCNPISGHATLYWYQQILGQGPKLLIQFQNNGVVDDSQLPKDRFSAERLKGVDSTLKIQPAKLEDSAVYLCASSPGVAVGSARDTQYFGPGTRLTVL.

The J gene is TRBJ1-1, the V gene TRBV12-5; perhaps TRBD1 as D (6 bases). CDR3 length equals 13 residues. Germline CDR1 is LGHNT and CDR2 is FRNRAP. V was clipped by 7 bases and J by 7 bases, with 16 bases between them. CDR3 protein: CASDAPGAGEAFF. CDR3 nucleotide sequence: TGTGCTAGTGACGCACCAGGGGCCGGTGAAGCTTTCTTT.

The chain employs TRBV9 and TRBJ2-3; D gene unclear. The ends were cut back, 0 bases at V and 1 base at J, with 9 bases in the middle. This CDR3 is 15 amino acids long. CDR1 and CDR2 (germline): SGDLS, YYNGEE. CDR3 in amino acids: CASSVGAVGTDTQYF. For the CDR3, the DNA is TGTGCCAGCAGCGTAGGGGCAGTGGGCACAGATACGCAGTATTTT. Based on the CDR3 plus reference TRBV9 and TRBJ2-3, the full variable domain is DSGVTQTPKHLITATGQRVTLRCSPRSGDLSVYWYQQSLDQGLQFLIQYYNGEERAKGNILERFSAQQFPDLHSELNLSSLELGDSALYFCASSVGAVGTDTQYFGPGTRLTVL.

The V gene is TRBV5-4, the J gene TRBJ2-1; TRBD1 aligns across 8 bases. V lost 4 bases and J lost 7; bases outside the gene matches: 4. The CDR3 covers 13 residues. The germline gives CDR1 SGHNT, CDR2 YYREEE (reference sequence). CDR3 nucleotides: TGTGCCAGCAGCCAGGGGGCGGGGAATGAGCAGTTCTTC. Translated: CASSQGAGNEQFF.

The chain links TRBV29-1 to TRBJ1-1; TRBD1 agrees at 7 bases. The J segment lost 1 base and the V segment lost 6 bases, leaving 5 bases of the junction unmatched. Germline CDR1 reads SQVTM; CDR2 reads ANQGSEA. CDR3 length: 13 residues. Written as DNA, the CDR3 is TGCAGCGTACGGGGACAGTCGAACACTGAAGCTTTCTTT. Encoded protein: CSVRGQSNTEAFF.

The CDR3 DNA sequence: TGTGCCAGCAGCCTTCCTAGCGGAAAGAATGAGCAGTTCTTC. Amino acid sequence: CASSLPSGKNEQFF. V and J are TRBV6-5 and TRBJ2-1; TRBD2 agrees at 7 bases. The germline V gene has CDR1 MNHEY and CDR2 SVGAGI. The J segment lost 7 bases and the V segment lost 6 bases, leaving 9 bases of the junction unmatched. The CDR3 length is 14 residues.

The gene calls are TRBV4-3 and TRBJ2-2; a possible D gene is TRBD2 (6 bases). V lost 0 bases and J 7 bases, leaving 9 bases between the germline ends. This CDR3 has 14 amino acids. Germline CDR1 and CDR2: LGHNA and YSLEER. The DNA for the CDR3 is TGCGCCAGCAGCCAAGAGGGGGGAGTCGGGGAGCTGTTTTTT. It specifies CASSQEGGVGELFF.

The chain employs TRBV23-1 and TRBJ1-5; 12 bases line up with TRBD1. TRBV23-1 is an ORF, and what it does is uncertain. V trimming: 3 bases; J trimming: 1 base; junction bases outside the gene matches: 4. This CDR3 comprises 17 residues. CDR3 in amino acids: CASSQGQGAPSNQPQHF. The CDR3 nucleotides read TGCGCCAGCAGTCAGGGACAGGGGGCGCCGAGCAATCAGCCCCAGCATTTT.

The chain uses TRBV7-6 and TRBJ2-1; 7 bases agree with TRBD1. Germline V gives CDR1 SGHVS, CDR2 FNYEAQ. This CDR3 contains 13 residues. The V segment lost 1 base and the J segment 8 bases; nucleotides outside the gene matches: 2. In DNA, the CDR3 is TGTGCCAGCAGCTTAGGGACAGGCTATGAGCAGTTCTTC. Its translation is CASSLGTGYEQFF.

The chain employs TRBV4-3 and TRBJ1-1; 7 nucleotides line up with TRBD1. V gave up 0 bases and J gave up 11 bases; unmatched junction bases: 6. CDR3 size: 13 residues. Per germline, CDR1 LGHNA and CDR2 YSLEER. The CDR3 loop reads CASSQERQGVAFF. The CDR3 bases are TGCGCCAGCAGCCAAGAAAGACAGGGAGTGGCTTTCTTT.